This T cell receptor beta chain was identified in a study of cytomegalovirus exposure and HLA in healthy donors. Points from the study as a whole: Rates of TCR association differed by HLA locus in a later analysis, with DRB1 highest and HLA-C lowest.

The PCR made use of 60 Vbeta and 13 Jbeta primers. Repertoires were generated with immunoSEQ multiplex PCR, while TCRdb's copy carries only in-frame clones and drops some. Of 130,000 to 150,000 clones listed, about 76% are singletons. Remarks on this clone: Its specificity is unknown.

The V end was cut by 0 bases, the J end by 8 bases, with 9 bases between. This CDR3 contains 13 residues. Per germline, CDR1 SGDLS and CDR2 YYNGEE. The sequence came from a female donor in good health and CMV-seronegative. The rearrangement joins TRBV9 to TRBJ2-1; D call uncertain. The sequencing input was PBMCs. The CDR3 nucleotides read TGTGCCAGCAGCGTAGGAGGAGTCTATGAGCAGTTCTTC. Translated, it gives CASSVGGVYEQFF.